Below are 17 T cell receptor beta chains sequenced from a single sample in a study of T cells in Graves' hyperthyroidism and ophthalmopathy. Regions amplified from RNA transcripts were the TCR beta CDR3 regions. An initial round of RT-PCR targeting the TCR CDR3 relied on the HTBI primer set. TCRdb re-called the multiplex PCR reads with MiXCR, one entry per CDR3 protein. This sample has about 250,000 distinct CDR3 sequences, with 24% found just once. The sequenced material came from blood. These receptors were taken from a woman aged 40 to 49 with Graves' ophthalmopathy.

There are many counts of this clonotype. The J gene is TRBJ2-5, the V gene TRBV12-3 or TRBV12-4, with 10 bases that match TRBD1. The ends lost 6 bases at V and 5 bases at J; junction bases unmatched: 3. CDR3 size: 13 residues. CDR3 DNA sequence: TGTGCCAGCAGGCGGACAGGGGGGGAGACCCAGTACTTC. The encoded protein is CASRRTGGETQYF.

For the CDR3, the DNA is TGTGCCAGCAGCTTAGGACAGGGGAGCGACACCGGGGAGCTGTTTTTT. Protein: CASSLGQGSDTGELFF. The V gene is TRBV11-2, the J gene TRBJ2-2; 8 bases match TRBD1. The CDR3 length is 16 residues. Looked up from germline, CDR1 is SGHAT and CDR2 is FQNNGV. Trimming at V came to 1 base and at J to 3 bases, leaving 4 bases not matched to a gene.

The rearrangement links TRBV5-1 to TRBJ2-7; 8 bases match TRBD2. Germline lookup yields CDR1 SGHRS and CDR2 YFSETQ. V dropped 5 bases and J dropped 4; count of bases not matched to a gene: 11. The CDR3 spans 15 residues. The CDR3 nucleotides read TGCGCCAGCAGTCCATCGCGGGAGGCCAGATACGAGCAGTACTTC. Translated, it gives CASSPSREARYEQYF.

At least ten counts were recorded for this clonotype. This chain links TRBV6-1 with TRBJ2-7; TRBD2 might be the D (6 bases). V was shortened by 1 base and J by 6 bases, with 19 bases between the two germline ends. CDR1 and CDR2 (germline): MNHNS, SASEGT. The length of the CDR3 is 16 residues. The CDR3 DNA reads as TGTGCCAGCAGTGAAGTCCCACCTTGGGGGACTGGCGAGCAGTACTTC. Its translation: CASSEVPPWGTGEQYF.

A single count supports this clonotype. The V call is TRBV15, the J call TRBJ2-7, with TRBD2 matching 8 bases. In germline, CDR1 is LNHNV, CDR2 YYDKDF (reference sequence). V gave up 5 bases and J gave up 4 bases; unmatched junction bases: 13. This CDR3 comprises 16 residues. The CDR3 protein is CATSESVAGGDYEQYF. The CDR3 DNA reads TGTGCCACCAGCGAATCCGTTGCGGGAGGAGATTACGAGCAGTACTTC.

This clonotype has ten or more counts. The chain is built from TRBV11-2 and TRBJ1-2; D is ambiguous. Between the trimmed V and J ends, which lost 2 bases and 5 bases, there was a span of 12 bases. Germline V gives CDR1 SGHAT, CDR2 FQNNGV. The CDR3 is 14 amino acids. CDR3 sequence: CASSLNGVVYGYTF. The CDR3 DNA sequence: TGTGCCAGCAGCTTAAACGGGGTTGTATATGGCTACACCTTC.

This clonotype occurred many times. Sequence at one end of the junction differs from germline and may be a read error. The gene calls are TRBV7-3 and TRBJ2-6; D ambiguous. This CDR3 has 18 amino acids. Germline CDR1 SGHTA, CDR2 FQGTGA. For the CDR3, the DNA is TGTGCCAGCAGCTTATTTGGGTCAAGTTACTCTGAGGCCAACGTCCTGACTTTC. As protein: CASSLFGSSYSEANVLTF.

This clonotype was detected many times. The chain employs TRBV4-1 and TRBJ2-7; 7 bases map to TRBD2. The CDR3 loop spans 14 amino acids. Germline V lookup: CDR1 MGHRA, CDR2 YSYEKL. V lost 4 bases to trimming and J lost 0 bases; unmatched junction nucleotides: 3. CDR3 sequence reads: CASSPRGSSYEQYF. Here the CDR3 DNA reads TGCGCCAGCAGCCCGCGGGGGAGCTCCTACGAGCAGTACTTC.

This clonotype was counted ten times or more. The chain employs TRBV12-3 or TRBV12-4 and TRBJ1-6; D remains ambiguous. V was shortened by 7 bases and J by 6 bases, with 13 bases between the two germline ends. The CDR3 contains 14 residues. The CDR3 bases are TGTGCCAGCACTCTATCGGACCGTAATTCACCCCTCCACTTT. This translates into CASTLSDRNSPLHF.

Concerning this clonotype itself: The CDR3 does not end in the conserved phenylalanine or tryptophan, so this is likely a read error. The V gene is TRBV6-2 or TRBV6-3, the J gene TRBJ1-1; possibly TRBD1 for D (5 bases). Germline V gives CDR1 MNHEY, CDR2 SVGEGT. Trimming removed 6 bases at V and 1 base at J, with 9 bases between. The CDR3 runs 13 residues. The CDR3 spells CASRGGQNTEAFS. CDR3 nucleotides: TGTGCCAGCAGAGGAGGACAGAACACTGAAGCTTTCTCT.

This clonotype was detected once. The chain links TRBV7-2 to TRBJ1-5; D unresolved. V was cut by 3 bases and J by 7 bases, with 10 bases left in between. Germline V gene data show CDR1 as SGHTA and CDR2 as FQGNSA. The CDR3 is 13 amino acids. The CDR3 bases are TGTGCCAGCAGCTTGGGCCCTTTACAGCCCCAGCATTTT. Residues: CASSLGPLQPQHF.

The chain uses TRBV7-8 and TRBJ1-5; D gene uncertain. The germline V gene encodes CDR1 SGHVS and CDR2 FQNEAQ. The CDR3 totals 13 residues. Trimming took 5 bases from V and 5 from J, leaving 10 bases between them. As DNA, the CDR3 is TGTGCCAGCAGCGCCGGACTCTATCAGCCCCAGCATTTT. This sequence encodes CASSAGLYQPQHF. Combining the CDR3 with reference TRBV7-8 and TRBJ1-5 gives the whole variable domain GAGVSQSPRYKVAKRGQDVALRCDPISGHVSLFWYQQALGQGPEFLTYFQNEAQLDKSGLPSDRFFAERPEGSVSTLKIQRTQQEDSAVYLCASSAGLYQPQHFGDGTRLSIL.

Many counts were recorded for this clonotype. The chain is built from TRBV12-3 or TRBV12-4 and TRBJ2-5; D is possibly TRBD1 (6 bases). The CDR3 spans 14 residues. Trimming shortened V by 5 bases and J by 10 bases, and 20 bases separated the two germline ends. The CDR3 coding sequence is TGTGCCAGCAGTCAAGAGGACGGTTCAGGGGACCAGTACTTC. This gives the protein CASSQEDGSGDQYF.

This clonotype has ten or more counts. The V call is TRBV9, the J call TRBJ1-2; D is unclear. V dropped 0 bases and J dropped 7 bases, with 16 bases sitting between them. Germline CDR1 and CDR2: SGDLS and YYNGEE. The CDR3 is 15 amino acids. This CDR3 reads CASSVDLGSTGGYTF. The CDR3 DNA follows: TGTGCCAGCAGCGTAGATCTAGGTTCTACGGGTGGCTACACCTTC.

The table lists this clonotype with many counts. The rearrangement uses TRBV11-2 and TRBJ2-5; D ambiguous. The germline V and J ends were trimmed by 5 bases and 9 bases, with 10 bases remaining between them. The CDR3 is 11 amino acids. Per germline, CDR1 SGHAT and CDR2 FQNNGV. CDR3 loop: CASSLGFAQYF. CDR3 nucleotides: TGTGCCAGCAGCCTGGGATTTGCCCAGTACTTC.

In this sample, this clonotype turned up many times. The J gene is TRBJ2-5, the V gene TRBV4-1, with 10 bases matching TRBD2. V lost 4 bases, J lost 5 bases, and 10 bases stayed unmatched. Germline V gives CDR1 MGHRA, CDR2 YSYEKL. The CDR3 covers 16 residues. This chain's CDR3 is CASSRLAGVDGETQYF. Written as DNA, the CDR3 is TGCGCCAGCAGCCGCCTAGCGGGAGTGGATGGTGAGACCCAGTACTTC.

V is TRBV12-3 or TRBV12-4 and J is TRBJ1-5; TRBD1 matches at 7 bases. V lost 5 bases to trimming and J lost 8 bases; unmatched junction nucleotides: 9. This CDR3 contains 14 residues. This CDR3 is CASSISTGSEPQHF. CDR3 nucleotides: TGTGCCAGCAGTATATCGACAGGGAGTGAGCCCCAGCATTTT.